This TCR beta chain originates from a study of cytomegalovirus exposure and HLA in healthy donors. Germline values: CDR1 LNHDA, CDR2 SQIVND (reference sequence). The CDR3 has 14 amino acids. V lost 3 bases and J lost 3, with 11 bases in between. The PCR ran on 60 Vbeta and 13 Jbeta primers. Profiled with immunoSEQ multiplex PCR; TCRdb holds only in-frame clones, not every one. The sample has some 94,000 clones; roughly 71% are singletons. This clone was recorded only once. Among the donors, all were healthy bone marrow donors. The chain joins TRBV19 to TRBJ1-1, with D tentatively TRBD1 (5 bases). The source is a man between 45 and 60 years old in good health and CMV-seronegative. Sequencing was done on a sample of PBMCs. The CDR3 sequence is CASSISGFDTEAFF. The CDR3 DNA is TGTGCCAGTAGTATCTCAGGGTTTGACACTGAAGCTTTCTTT.